This TCR beta chain was captured in a study of CD8+ T cells in alopecia areata. Study overall: Treatment of the treated patients consisted of oral tofacitinib, 5 to 10 mg twice daily. Patients remained on tofacitinib for 6 to 18 months and then went 6 months without it.

This clone was seen only a few times. Isolated RNA was reverse transcribed into cDNA used as the sequencing template. Using immunoSEQ multiplex PCR, the repertoire was profiled, and TCRdb retains in-frame clones only, with some absent. The data show fewer than 250,000 clones, roughly 40% seen once. Treatment denoted: oral pan-JAK inhibitor, 5-10 mg twice daily. It was from PBMCs that CD4+ and CD8+ T cells were sorted. The CDR3 totals 15 residues. Per the germline V gene, CDR1 is GTSNPN and CDR2 is SVGIG (reference sequence). The V and J ends lost 5 bases and 7 bases respectively, with 23 bases between them.

This chain joins TRBV30 and TRBJ1-2, with D possibly being TRBD1 (5 bases). The sequencing here drew on CD4+ T cells sorted from blood, taken around week 36, from a patient treated with tofacitinib. The sequence derives from a human donor with alopecia areata. CDR3 region: CAWDNLGGTLSGYTF. The CDR3 bases are TGTGCCTGGGACAACCTCGGCGGGACCCTTAGTGGCTACACCTTC.